The sequence of this T cell receptor beta chain was determined in a study of T cell changes during pregnancy in multiple sclerosis. Germline CDR1 SGHRS, CDR2 YFSETQ. This CDR3 contains 15 residues. Trimming removed 5 bases at V and 8 bases at J, with 19 bases between. Repertoires were generated with immunoSEQ multiplex PCR, while TCRdb's copy carries only in-frame clones and drops some. The table shows some 110,000 clones, with approximately 90% occurring only once. This clonotype was sampled from a female donor with multiple sclerosis, enrolled in a pregnancy study. V gene TRBV5-1 combines with J gene TRBJ1-4, with D tentatively TRBD1 (5 bases). The sample here was peripheral blood, taken in the third trimester of pregnancy. The CDR3 bases are TGCGCCAGCAGGCCAGAGTGGGGGGAGGAAGAAAAACTGTTTTTT. Its translation: CASRPEWGEEEKLFF.